This T cell receptor (beta chain) was recorded in a study of T cell responses to AZD1222 COVID-19 vaccine. A word on this clone: Its antigen is not identified.

Assay used: immunoSEQ multiplex PCR; TCRdb lists only in-frame clones, some missing. The data show about 150,000 clones, with around 90% seen just once and around 1.5% held by the top ten. Overall study results and limits: No repertoire was sampled before or during the peak T cell response, only after it. Targeting of unmutated variant regions was reportedly seen in nearly half of spike-specific TCRs. Clonal diversity was possibly underestimated; the donors were predominantly white British and more often female. Two AZD1222 administrations were followed by greater Spike-specific TCR breadth and depth.

This sample comprised peripheral blood, obtained 28 days after the second AZD1222 dose. The TCR originated in an adult who received the AZD1222 COVID-19 vaccine.

For the CDR3, the DNA is TGTGCCAGCTCACCTCTAATCAAGGGGTCCGATAATTCACCCCTCCACTTT. The encoded protein is CASSPLIKGSDNSPLHF. The V gene is TRBV18, the J gene TRBJ1-6; possible D gene TRBD1, 5 bases. Germline V gene sequence: CDR1 KGHSH, CDR2 LQKENI. This CDR3 has 17 residues. The germline V and J ends were trimmed by 3 bases and 5 bases, with 17 bases remaining between them.